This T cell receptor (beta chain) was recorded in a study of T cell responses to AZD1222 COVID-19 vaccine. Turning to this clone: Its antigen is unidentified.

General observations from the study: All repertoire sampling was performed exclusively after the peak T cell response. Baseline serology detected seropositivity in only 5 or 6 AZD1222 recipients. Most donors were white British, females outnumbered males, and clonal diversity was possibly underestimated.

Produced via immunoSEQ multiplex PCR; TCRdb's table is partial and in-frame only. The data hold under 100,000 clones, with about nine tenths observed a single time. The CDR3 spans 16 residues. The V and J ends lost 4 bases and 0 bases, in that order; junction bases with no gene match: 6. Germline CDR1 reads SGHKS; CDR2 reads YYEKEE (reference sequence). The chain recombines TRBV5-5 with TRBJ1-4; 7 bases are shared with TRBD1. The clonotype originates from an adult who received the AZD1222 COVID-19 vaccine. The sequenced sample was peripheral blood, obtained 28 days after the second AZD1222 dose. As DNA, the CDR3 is TGTGCCAGCAGCGGTGGGACAGCGACAACTAATGAAAAACTGTTTTTT. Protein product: CASSGGTATTNEKLFF.